This entry lists 5 T cell receptor beta chains sequenced from one sample in a study of post-analysis software for immune sequencing data. Study-level results: Patients carried 5 or 6 TRBV segments more frequently than controls did, and TRBV5-6, TRBV5-1 and TRBV20-1 were among them.

Prepared TCR beta cDNA libraries contained unique molecular identifiers. Each CDR3 protein is one row after TCRdb ran MiXCR on the PCR reads. The sample records approximately 690,000 distinct CDR3 sequences, roughly three fifths being singletons. Their specific antigens are unknown. Sequenced input: blood. The receptors originated from a girl aged 2-10 years with multiple sclerosis.

The chain employs TRBV12-3 or TRBV12-4 and TRBJ2-1; the D gene is possibly TRBD1 (5 bases). Trimming pared 5 bases from V and 8 bases from J, leaving 19 bases between. There are 15 residues in the CDR3. For the CDR3, the DNA is TGTGCCAGCAGTCCGAGAAGTTCGTGGGGCCATGAGCAGTTCTTC. Amino acids: CASSPRSSWGHEQFF.

The J gene is TRBJ2-3, the V gene TRBV20-1; D possibly uses TRBD1 or TRBD2 (5 bases each). From germline, CDR1 is DFQATT and CDR2 SNEGSKA (reference sequence). Trimming left V 6 bases short and J 3 bases short, with 19 bases between. CDR3 length: 15 amino acids. CDR3 sequence: CSAESGTAWTDTQYF. CDR3 nucleotides: TGCAGTGCAGAATCCGGGACGGCGTGGACAGATACGCAGTATTTT.

The chain recombines TRBV5-1 with TRBJ2-5; D is uncertain. Germline assignment: CDR1 SGHRS and CDR2 YFSETQ. CDR3 length: 14 amino acids. V was clipped by 0 bases and J by 0 bases, with 6 bases between them. CDR3 protein: CASSLALYQETQYF. The CDR3 nucleotides read TGCGCCAGCAGCTTGGCCCTCTACCAAGAGACCCAGTACTTC.

This chain joins TRBV15 and TRBJ2-7; D is perhaps TRBD2 (7 bases). The ends were cut back, 0 bases at V and 1 base at J, with 19 bases in the middle. Germline assignment: CDR1 LNHNV and CDR2 YYDKDF (reference sequence). The CDR3 has 18 amino acids. CDR3: CATSRDLAWGGGSYEQYF. The CDR3 coding sequence is TGTGCCACCAGCAGAGATCTTGCGTGGGGGGGCGGGTCCTACGAGCAGTACTTC.

This clonotype came up many times. The chain has TRBV7-2 and TRBJ2-5; 11 nucleotides match TRBD1. CDR3 length: 14 residues. Germline CDR1 SGHTA, CDR2 FQGNSA. V trimming: 5 bases; J trimming: 5 bases; junction bases outside the gene matches: 4. The CDR3 region has the DNA TGTGCCAGCAGCGCGGACAGGGGGCGGGAGACCCAGTACTTC. Its translation: CASSADRGRETQYF.